The sequence of this T cell receptor beta chain was determined in a study of CD8+CD57+ T cells in acquired aplastic anemia. Study-wide context: The mean DNA yield obtained from sorted CD4+ and CD8+ cells came to about 3 ug. Study-wide results and caveats: Approximately 28 CD8+ CDR3 sequences were shared between patients and controls. Patients were compared with controls for CD8+ Simpson's diversity, and no significant difference emerged.

The CDR3 is 15 residues long. In germline, CDR1 is LNHDA, CDR2 SQIVND (reference sequence). The germline V and J ends were trimmed by 6 bases and 9 bases, with 18 bases remaining between them. Researchers used genomic DNA as the template to profile TCR beta VDJ and CDR3. Via MiXCR, TCRdb re-called the reads, giving one row per CDR3 protein. Counted here are about 110,000 distinct CDR3 sequences, 51% occurring once; the ten biggest clones make up roughly 30%. Notes on this clonotype: Its antigen is unidentified.

This receptor was obtained from a human donor in good health, serving as a control. This sequence joins TRBV19 and TRBJ1-6; D may be TRBD1 (5 bases). Sequenced input: sorted CD4+, CD8+, or CD8+CD57+ T cells (not recorded which) from PBMCs. The CDR3 reads CASRPPGRVSSPLHF. DNA for the CDR3: TGTGCCAGTAGACCTCCAGGCAGGGTGAGTTCACCCCTCCACTTT.